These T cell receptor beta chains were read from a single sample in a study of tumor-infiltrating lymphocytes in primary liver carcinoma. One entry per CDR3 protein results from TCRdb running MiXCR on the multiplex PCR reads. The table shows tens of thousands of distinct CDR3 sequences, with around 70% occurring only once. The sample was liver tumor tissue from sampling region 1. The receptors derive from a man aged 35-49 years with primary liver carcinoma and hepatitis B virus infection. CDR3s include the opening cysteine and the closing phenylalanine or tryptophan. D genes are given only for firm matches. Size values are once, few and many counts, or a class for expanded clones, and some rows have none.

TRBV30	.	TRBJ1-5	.	CAWSVFGLNQPRHF	TGTGCCTGGAGTGTATTTGGTTTGAATCAGCCCCGGCATTTT
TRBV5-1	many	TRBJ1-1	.	CASSLDPGDGTEAFF	TGCGCCAGCAGCTTGGACCCCGGGGACGGCACTGAAGCTTTCTTT
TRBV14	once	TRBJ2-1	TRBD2	CASNQDTGSGRSQRGYEQFF	TGTGCCAGCAACCAAGACACCGGGTCTGGTCGGAGTCAGCGGGGGTATGAGCAGTTCTTC
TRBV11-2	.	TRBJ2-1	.	CAGSLSYRGPVKQVRSYNERFF	TGTGCCGGCAGCCTCTCCTACCGGGGTCCCGTGAAGCAGGTTCGCTCCTACAATGAGCGGTTCTTC
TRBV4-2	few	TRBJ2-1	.	CVSNQDLGGGGEQFF	TGTGTCAGCAACCAAGACTTAGGGGGGGGCGGTGAGCAGTTCTTC
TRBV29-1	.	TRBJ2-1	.	CSVVRHEQFF	TGCAGCGTTGTTCGGCACGAGCAGTTCTTC
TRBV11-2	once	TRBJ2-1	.	CVSSSAGPGNEQFF	TGTGTCAGCAGTTCTGCGGGCCCTGGGAACGAGCAGTTCTTC
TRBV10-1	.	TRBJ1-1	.	CVISLTENTEAFF	TGCGTCATCAGTCTGACAGAGAACACTGAAGCTTTCTTT
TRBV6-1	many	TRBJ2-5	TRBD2	CASSEARVAGETQYF	TGTGCCAGCAGTGAAGCGCGGGTAGCGGGAGAGACCCAGTACTTC
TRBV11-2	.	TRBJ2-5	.	CATNLMGDTQHF	TGTGCCACCAACTTAATGGGAGACACCCAGCACTTC
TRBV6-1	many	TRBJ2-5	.	CASSEMKKSTGETQYF	TGTGCCAGCAGTGAAATGAAAAAGAGCACCGGGGAGACCCAGTACTTC
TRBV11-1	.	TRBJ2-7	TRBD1	CASSPTDRGAYEQYF	TGTGCCAGCAGCCCCACGGACAGGGGCGCCTACGAGCAGTACTTC
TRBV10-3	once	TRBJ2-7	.	CAINGVEQPPYEQYF	TGTGCCATCAATGGAGTGGAGCAGCCGCCCTACGAGCAGTACTTC
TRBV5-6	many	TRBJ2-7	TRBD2	CASSRSGVSYEQYF	TGTGCCAGCAGCCGAAGCGGGGTTTCCTACGAGCAGTACTTC
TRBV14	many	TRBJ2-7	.	CASSQDRVRTYEQYF	TGTGCCAGCAGCCAAGATCGGGTCAGAACCTACGAGCAGTACTTC
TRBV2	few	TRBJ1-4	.	CASSTDRSRTNEKLFF	TGTGCCAGCTCTACAGACAGATCGAGAACTAATGAAAAACTGTTTTTT
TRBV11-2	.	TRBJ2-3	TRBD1	CANSQGQNTDVRYF	TGTGCCAACAGCCAGGGACAGAACACAGATGTGCGGTATTTT
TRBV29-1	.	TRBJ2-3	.	CCVEAHPQYF	TGCTGTGTTGAAGCGCATCCTCAGTATTTT
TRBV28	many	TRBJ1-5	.	CASSSQGDQPQHF	TGTGCCAGCAGTTCTCAGGGAGATCAGCCCCAGCATTTT
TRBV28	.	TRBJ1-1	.	CVSTFEGHQIAFF	TGTGTCAGCACCTTTGAGGGCCATCAAATAGCTTTCTTT
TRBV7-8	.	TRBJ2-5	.	CTSSPLYSTEETQYF	TGTACCAGCAGCCCCCTCTACAGTACTGAAGAGACCCAGTACTTC
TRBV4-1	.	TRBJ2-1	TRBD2	CASNQGSREGRGELFF	TGCGCCAGCAACCAAGGTTCCAGGGAGGGCCGAGGTGAGCTGTTCTTC
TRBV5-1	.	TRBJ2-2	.	CASSLPLSVGELFF	TGTGCCAGCAGCTTGCCGTTAAGCGTCGGGGAGCTGTTTTTT
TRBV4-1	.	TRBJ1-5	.	CASSQAETGDRPQHF	TGCGCCAGCAGCCAAGCGGAGACGGGCGACCGGCCCCAGCATTTT
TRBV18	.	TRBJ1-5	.	CASSPGGLGGVNQPQHF	TGTGCCAGCTCACCGGGGGGGCTTGGAGGGGTTAATCAGCCCCAGCATTTT
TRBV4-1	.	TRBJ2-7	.	CAIGQDRASGVRYEQYF	TGCGCCATCGGCCAAGATAGGGCTAGTGGGGTGAGGTACGAGCAGTACTTC
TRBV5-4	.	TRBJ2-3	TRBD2	CVSSSGLAGVGTDTQYF	TGTGTCAGCAGCTCCGGACTAGCGGGAGTAGGCACAGATACGCAGTATTTT
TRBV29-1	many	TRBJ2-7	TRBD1	CSVGPGQGYEQYF	TGCAGCGTAGGCCCGGGACAGGGTTACGAGCAGTACTTC
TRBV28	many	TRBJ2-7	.	CASSQLADPPYEQYF	TGTGCCAGCAGTCAACTAGCTGATCCACCCTACGAGCAGTACTTC